This T cell receptor beta chain was profiled in a study of technical replicates of blood from four donors. Profiled with immunoSEQ multiplex PCR; TCRdb holds only in-frame clones, not every one. The sample includes 79,000 or so clones, over 90% of them seen just once. Sequencing was carried out using T cells isolated from PBMCs. This TCR came from a human donor in good health.

The DNA for the CDR3 is TGCGCCAGCAGCCAAGGCGGTAGCGGGAGGGCCGATGAGCAGTTCTTC. Amino acids: CASSQGGSGRADEQFF. The chain combines TRBV4-1 with TRBJ2-1; 11 nucleotides align to TRBD2. Looked up from germline, CDR1 is MGHRA and CDR2 is YSYEKL. The CDR3 contains 16 residues. V gave up 1 base and J gave up 8 bases; unmatched junction bases: 7.